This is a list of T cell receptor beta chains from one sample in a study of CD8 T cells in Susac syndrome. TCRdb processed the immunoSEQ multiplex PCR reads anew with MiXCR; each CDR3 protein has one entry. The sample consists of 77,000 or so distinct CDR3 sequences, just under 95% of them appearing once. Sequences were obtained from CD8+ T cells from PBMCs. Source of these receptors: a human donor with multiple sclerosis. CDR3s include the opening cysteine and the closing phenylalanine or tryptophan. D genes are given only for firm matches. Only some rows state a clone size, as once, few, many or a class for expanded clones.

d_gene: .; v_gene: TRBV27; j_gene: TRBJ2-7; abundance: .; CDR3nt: TGTGCCAGCAGTCTTTGGGCGGAGGCATACGAGCAGTACTTC; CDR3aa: CASSLWAEAYEQYF
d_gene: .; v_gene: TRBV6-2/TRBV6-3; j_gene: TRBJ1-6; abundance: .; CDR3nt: TGTGCCAGCGCGACAGGCCAAAATTCACCCCTCCACTTT; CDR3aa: CASATGQNSPLHF
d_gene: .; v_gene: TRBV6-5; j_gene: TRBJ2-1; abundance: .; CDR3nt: TGTGCCAGCAGTTACTCGGGGAGCGTACCCTACAATGAGCAGTTCTTC; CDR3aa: CASSYSGSVPYNEQFF
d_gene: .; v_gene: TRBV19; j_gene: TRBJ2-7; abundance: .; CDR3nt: TGTGCCAGTAGGCATGGAGAGTTCGACGAGCAGTACTTC; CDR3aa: CASRHGEFDEQYF
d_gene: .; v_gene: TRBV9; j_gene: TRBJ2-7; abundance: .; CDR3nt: TGTGCCAGCAGCGTAGGCGAGAGGGGATCCTACGAGCAGTACTTC; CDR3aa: CASSVGERGSYEQYF
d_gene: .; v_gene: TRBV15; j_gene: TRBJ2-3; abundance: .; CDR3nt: TGTGCCACCAGCAGAAAGCGAGTAGATACGCAGTATTTT; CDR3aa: CATSRKRVDTQYF
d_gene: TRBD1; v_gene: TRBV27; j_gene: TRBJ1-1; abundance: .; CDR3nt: TGTGCCAGCAGTTCGACAGGGGGCGCGAACACTGAAGCTTTCTTT; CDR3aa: CASSSTGGANTEAFF
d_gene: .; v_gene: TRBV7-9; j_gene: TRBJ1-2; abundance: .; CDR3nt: TGTGCCAGCAGCCTGACAGCCACTAACTATGGCTACACCTTC; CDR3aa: CASSLTATNYGYTF
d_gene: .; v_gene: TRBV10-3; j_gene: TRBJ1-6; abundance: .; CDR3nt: TGTGCCATCAGTGAGCCCTCCGGGGGGGATTCACCCCTCCACTTT; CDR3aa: CAISEPSGGDSPLHF
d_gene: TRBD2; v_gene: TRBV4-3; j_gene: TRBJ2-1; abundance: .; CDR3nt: TGCGCCAGCAGCCCTGGGACTTTAGCGGGGAATGAGCAGTTCTTC; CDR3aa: CASSPGTLAGNEQFF
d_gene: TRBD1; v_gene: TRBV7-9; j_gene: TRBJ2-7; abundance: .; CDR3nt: TGTGCCAGCAGCTTAACCGGGACAGGGATCTACGAGCAGTACTTC; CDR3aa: CASSLTGTGIYEQYF
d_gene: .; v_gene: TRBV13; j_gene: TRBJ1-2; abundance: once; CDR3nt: TGTGCCAGCAGCCCATTCTCCGGGACAACCTTGGACTATGGCTACACCTTC; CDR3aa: CASSPFSGTTLDYGYTF
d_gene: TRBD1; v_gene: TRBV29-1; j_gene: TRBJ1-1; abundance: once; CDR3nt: TGCAGCGTTGACTGGACAGGGGGAGCGGACACTGAAGCTTTCTTT; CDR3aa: CSVDWTGGADTEAFF
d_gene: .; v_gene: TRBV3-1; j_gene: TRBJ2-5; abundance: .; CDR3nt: TGTGCCAGCAGCCAAGATCCGGAGGGGGCGAGACGGGAGACCCAGTACTTC; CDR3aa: CASSQDPEGARRETQYF
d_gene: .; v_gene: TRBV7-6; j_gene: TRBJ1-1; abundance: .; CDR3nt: TGTGCCAGCAGCTTAGAGGTCGGGACAAGGATCCCCTTGAACACTGAAGCTTTCTTT; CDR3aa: CASSLEVGTRIPLNTEAFF